This T cell receptor beta chain was sequenced in a study of cytomegalovirus exposure and HLA in healthy donors. The V end lost 4 bases, the J end lost 5 bases, and 10 bases lay between the germline ends. CDR3 length equals 13 residues. Germline V lookup: CDR1 SGHAT, CDR2 FQNNGV. Primers: 60 Vbeta forward and 13 Jbeta reverse. Sequenced by immunoSEQ multiplex PCR; TCRdb stores in-frame clones only, minus some. The repertoire has roughly 98,000 clones, 60% to 80% of them found once; the top ten carry around 3%. Sequenced: PBMCs. This chain links TRBV11-2 with TRBJ2-3, with a weak D call TRBD1 (5 bases). The receptor comes from a man aged 35-49 years in good health and CMV-seronegative. The CDR3 DNA sequence: TGTGCCAGCAGCTCCGACAGATTAGATACGCAGTATTTT. Encoded protein: CASSSDRLDTQYF. Full variable domain (rest looked up from reference TRBV11-2 and TRBJ2-3): EAGVAQSPRYKIIEKRQSVAFWCNPISGHATLYWYQQILGQGPKLLIQFQNNGVVDDSQLPKDRFSAERLKGVDSTLKIQPAKLEDSAVYLCASSSDRLDTQYFGPGTRLTVL.